This T cell receptor (beta chain) comes out of a study of graft-versus-host responses after intestinal transplantation (dated by TCRdb to the early 2020s). A note on the overall study: Recipients received multivisceral, liver-intestinal, or isolated intestinal transplants. All recipients received anti-thymocyte globulin induction followed by maintenance tacrolimus and steroids for 3 to 4 years. After intestinal transplantation, graft-versus-host and host-versus-graft alloreactive T cell clones were followed in the graft, circulation and bone marrow using bulk TCR-beta CDR3 sequencing. Alloreactive clones were identified by sequencing pre-transplant mixed lymphocyte reaction products and comparing them with unstimulated pre-transplant donor and recipient T cells. The cohort enrolled 20 to 30 intestinal transplant recipients including one retransplant, and a few patients lacking pretransplant specimens were excluded. Donor T cell macrochimerism was defined as a peak of at least 4% donor T cells among recipient peripheral blood mononuclear cells. Samples from three later patients were sequenced in-house on an Illumina MiSeq with MiXCR processing rather than by the commercial service. Here is what the overall study found, with its caveats: The relatively low number and heterogeneity of intestinal transplant patients limited the conclusions. Patients with donor T cell macrochimerism had high GvH to HvG T cell clonal ratios in their allografts. GvH clones were detected in recipient bone marrow, and some of these GvH clones were observed earlier in ileal mucosa or blood, consistent with an intestinal mucosal origin. Early after transplant, peak levels of circulating GvH clones were associated with declines in HvG clones.

The CDR3 numbers 16 residues from cysteine through phenylalanine. Of all the DNA, just the CDR3 is kept, 48 bases in frame from base 1. The germline V gene supplies CDR1 SGDLS and CDR2 YYNGEE. Trimming costs V 0 bases and J 7 bases, and their ends lie 19 bases apart. Receptor amplification or capture employed the immunoSEQ multiplex PCR assay. For most patients, genomic DNA was subjected to high-throughput TCR-beta CDR3 sequencing by Adaptive Biotechnologies. Per the source publication's procedure: TCR sequencing data for roughly 17 patients were retrieved from Adaptive's ImmunoSEQ software; a few other patients were processed with MiXCR and VDJtools. CDR3 nucleotide sequences shared by donor and recipient were removed because the origin of these sequences could not be assigned. Alloreactive clones required at least 2-fold expansion over unstimulated cells and minimum CFSE-low frequency of 0.002% (template counts) or 0.001% (read counts). Clones detected in sequenced pre-transplant spleen, lymph node, or MLR CFSE-low populations of the donor or recipient were defined as mappable. The cumulative frequency of alloreactive clones was calculated as a percentage of all sequences, weighted by copy number. TCRdb retrieved this table from immuneACCESS and kept in-frame rearrangements only. Not all clones are present; in checked studies, unresolved V genes account for under half, and no reason is known for the remainder. V and J calls and clone size follow that table, whereas D and trimming were derived from the DNA. Recorded for this sample are about 57,000 clones; about 90% of them occurred a single time. The biggest ten clones account for approximately 1.6% of the sample.

This clone is a singleton in its sample. Which antigen it targets is not known. There are no base qualities to consult, and no much larger clone falls within one base. In the first month after transplant, blood samples were collected up to 4 times, and after that at least monthly when available. The chain is assembled from TRBV9 and TRBJ2-5, with the D gene not clear enough to name. This sample comprised PBMCs, obtained 26 days after transplant. This clonotype was obtained from a human patient who received an intestinal transplant, so some T cells may come from the graft donor. At the DNA level, the sequence is TGTGCCAGCAGCGTAGCCCCCCGCCTAGATGATGGGACCCAGTACTTC. The encoded protein is CASSVAPRLDDGTQYF.